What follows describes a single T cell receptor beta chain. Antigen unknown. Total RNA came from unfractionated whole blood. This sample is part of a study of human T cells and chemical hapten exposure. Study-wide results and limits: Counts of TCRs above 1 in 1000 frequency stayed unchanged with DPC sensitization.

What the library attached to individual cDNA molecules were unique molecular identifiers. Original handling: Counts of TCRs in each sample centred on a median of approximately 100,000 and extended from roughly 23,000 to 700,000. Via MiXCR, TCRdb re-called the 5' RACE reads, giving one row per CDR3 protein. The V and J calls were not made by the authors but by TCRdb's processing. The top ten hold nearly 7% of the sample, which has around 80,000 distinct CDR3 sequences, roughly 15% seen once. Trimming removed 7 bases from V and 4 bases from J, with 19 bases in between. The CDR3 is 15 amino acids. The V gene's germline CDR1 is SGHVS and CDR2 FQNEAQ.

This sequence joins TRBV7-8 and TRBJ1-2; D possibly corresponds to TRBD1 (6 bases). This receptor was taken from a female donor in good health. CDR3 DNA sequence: TGTGCCAGCAATAAGGACAGAACTCTTCTCTATGGCTACACCTTC. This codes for CASNKDRTLLYGYTF.